This T cell receptor (beta chain) was captured by sequencing in a study of cytomegalovirus exposure and HLA in healthy donors. Overall study results and limits: The investigators catalogued about 170 TCR beta chains as cytomegalovirus-associated.

In regard to this clone: Its antigen is as yet unknown.

The protocol was immunoSEQ multiplex PCR, while the TCRdb copy is restricted to in-frame clones and leaves out a portion. Here the sample spans roughly 140,000 clones, roughly nine tenths being singletons. The specimen was PBMCs. The TCR was taken from a young woman in good health and CMV-seropositive.

In nucleotides, the CDR3 is TGTGCCTGGAGTGCTAGCGGGAGGGGTGAGCAGTACTTC. It encodes CAWSASGRGEQYF. The genes are TRBV30 and TRBJ2-7; TRBD2 matches at 12 bases. The trim removed 1 base at V and 7 bases at J, leaving 2 bases unmatched. CDR3 size: 13 residues. The germline CDR1 and CDR2 sequences are GTSNPN and SVGIG (reference sequence).